Listed below are T cell receptor beta chains from one sample, sequenced in a study of sequential checkpoint blockade in melanoma. Produced via immunoSEQ multiplex PCR; TCRdb's table is partial and in-frame only. The profile shows more than 9,500 clones, about 71% of them singletons. The sample was CD8+ T cells sorted from blood (inferred from file names), taken from a patient given nivolumab and ipilimumab in sequence. These receptors originate from a human donor with melanoma. CDR3s include the opening cysteine and the closing phenylalanine or tryptophan. The D gene is left open where the match is weak. Where a row states a size, it is once, few, many or the class of an expanded clone; other rows omit it.

clone_size	v_call	d_call	j_call	cdr3_aa	cdr3_nt
NA	TRBV5-5	NA	TRBJ1-1	CASSQAETEMNTEAFF	TGCGCCAGCAGCCAAGCCGAAACAGAGATGAACACTGAAGCTTTCTTT
NA	TRBV5-5	NA	TRBJ2-3	CASSLEWRSPTDTQYF	TGTGCCAGCAGCTTGGAATGGAGGAGCCCCACAGATACGCAGTATTTT
NA	TRBV9	NA	TRBJ1-5	CASSADGGGNQPQHF	TGTGCCAGCAGCGCAGATGGGGGGGGCAATCAGCCCCAGCATTTT
once	TRBV6-5	NA	TRBJ2-6	CASSPNSGANVLTF	TGTGCCAGCAGTCCAAACTCTGGGGCCAACGTCCTGACTTTC
NA	TRBV27	NA	TRBJ2-7	CASRADSYYEQYF	TGTGCCAGCCGCGCGGACTCGTACTACGAGCAGTACTTC
NA	TRBV7-2	NA	TRBJ1-2	CASSLAAGEGYTF	TGTGCCAGCAGCTTAGCGGCAGGGGAAGGCTACACCTTC
NA	TRBV23-1	NA	TRBJ2-2	CASSLRGATGELFF	TGCGCCAGCAGTCTTCGGGGAGCCACCGGGGAGCTGTTTTTT
once	TRBV28	NA	TRBJ2-7	CASGHVPKYEQYF	TGTGCCAGCGGGCACGTTCCCAAGTACGAGCAGTACTTC
NA	TRBV5-3	TRBD1	TRBJ1-1	CASSLGQIMNTEAFF	TGTGCCAGCAGCTTGGGACAGATCATGAACACTGAAGCTTTCTTT
NA	TRBV4-2	NA	TRBJ2-7	CASSQDIASVGYEQYF	TGTGCCAGCAGCCAAGATATAGCTAGCGTAGGGTACGAGCAGTACTTC
NA	TRBV30	NA	TRBJ2-3	CAWSHLGGTDTQYF	TGTGCCTGGAGTCACCTAGGGGGCACAGATACGCAGTATTTT
medium-sized	TRBV28	NA	TRBJ2-7	CATGVYEQYF	TGTGCCACAGGGGTCTACGAGCAGTACTTC
NA	TRBV9	NA	TRBJ1-6	CASSVVPRKPLHF	TGTGCCAGCAGCGTAGTACCGCGCAAGCCCCTCCACTTT
NA	TRBV6-5	TRBD2	TRBJ2-7	CASSYSAGGEQYF	TGTGCCAGCAGTTACTCAGCGGGGGGCGAGCAGTACTTC
NA	TRBV27	TRBD1	TRBJ1-5	CASRMTGRSIYSNQPQHF	TGTGCCAGCCGAATGACAGGGAGGTCTATATACAGCAATCAGCCCCAACATTTT
once	TRBV18	TRBD2	TRBJ2-7	CASSPSSGYYEQYF	TGTGCCAGCTCACCCTCTAGCGGGTACTACGAGCAGTACTTC
NA	TRBV19	TRBD2	TRBJ2-1	CASSIGLADYNEQFF	TGTGCCAGTAGTATTGGTCTAGCGGACTACAATGAGCAGTTCTTC
few	TRBV4-2	NA	TRBJ2-3	CASSLSAAGTDTQYF	TGTGCCAGCAGCCTTTCGGCCGCGGGGACAGATACGCAGTATTTT
few	TRBV7-2	TRBD2	TRBJ2-1	CASSLGLAGYEQFF	TGTGCCAGCAGCTTGGGACTAGCGGGATATGAGCAGTTCTTC
few	TRBV15	TRBD2	TRBJ2-1	CATSKSGGPNEQFF	TGTGCCACCAGCAAGAGCGGGGGACCAAATGAGCAGTTCTTC
NA	TRBV10-1	NA	TRBJ1-4	CASSEEGRPATNEKLFF	TGCGCCAGCAGTGAGGAGGGGAGGCCTGCAACTAATGAAAAACTGTTTTTT
NA	TRBV29-1	NA	TRBJ2-1	CSVARDEQFF	TGCAGCGTCGCGAGGGATGAGCAGTTCTTC
few	TRBV28	TRBD1	TRBJ1-3	CASSLSAPDRNSGNTIYF	TGTGCCAGCAGTTTATCGGCCCCGGACAGGAACTCTGGAAACACCATATATTTT
NA	TRBV27	NA	TRBJ2-2	CASSYTVNTGELFF	TGTGCCAGCAGCTATACAGTGAACACCGGGGAGCTGTTTTTT
NA	TRBV5-1	NA	TRBJ1-2	CASSRDIFGYTF	TGCGCCAGCAGCAGGGACATCTTTGGCTACACCTTC
NA	TRBV21-1	NA	TRBJ2-7	CASSNRGQTYEQYF	TGTGCCAGCAGCAATCGAGGACAGACCTACGAGCAGTACTTC
NA	TRBV11-2	TRBD2	TRBJ2-1	CASSTAGGLAGNEQFF	TGTGCCAGCAGCACCGCGGGGGGGCTAGCGGGAAATGAGCAGTTCTTC
NA	TRBV5-8	TRBD1	TRBJ2-5	CASSFRDRAYQETQYF	TGTGCCAGCAGCTTCAGGGACAGGGCCTACCAAGAGACCCAGTACTTC
NA	TRBV11-3	TRBD2	TRBJ2-7	CASSARLAYEQYF	TGTGCCAGCAGCGCCCGACTAGCGTACGAGCAGTACTTC
few	TRBV6-5	NA	TRBJ2-7	CASSKDSTHYEQYF	TGTGCCAGCAGCAAGGACAGCACCCATTACGAGCAGTACTTC
NA	TRBV7-9	NA	TRBJ1-1	CASSFGTEAFF	TGTGCCAGCAGCTTCGGCACTGAAGCTTTCTTT
few	TRBV2	TRBD2	TRBJ2-1	CASSLGLAGYEQFF	TGTGCCAGCAGCTTGGGACTAGCGGGATATGAGCAGTTCTTC
once	TRBV6-5	NA	TRBJ1-2	CASSATTGYGYTF	TGTGCCAGCAGTGCTACTACAGGCTATGGCTACACCTTC
NA	TRBV27	TRBD2	TRBJ2-7	CASSLTSGGYEQYF	TGTGCCAGCAGCTTGACTAGCGGGGGTTACGAGCAGTACTTC
NA	TRBV27	TRBD2	TRBJ2-7	CASSLLGTSGTNEQYF	TGTGCCAGCAGTTTATTAGGGACTAGCGGGACAAACGAGCAGTACTTC
few	TRBV4-3	NA	TRBJ2-5	CASSQVGGARETQYF	TGCGCCAGCAGCCAAGTAGGGGGGGCTAGGGAGACCCAGTACTTC
few	TRBV30	NA	TRBJ1-2	CASTLGGARYTF	TGTGCCTCCACCCTGGGCGGGGCCCGCTACACCTTC
NA	TRBV9	TRBD2	TRBJ2-3	CASSVTSGDTQYF	TGTGCCAGCAGCGTTACTAGCGGGGATACGCAGTATTTT
NA	TRBV30	TRBD2	TRBJ2-1	CAWSRGPGTSGYNEQFF	TGTGCCTGGAGCAGGGGACCCGGGACTAGCGGTTACAATGAGCAGTTCTTC
NA	TRBV28	NA	TRBJ1-2	CASSLPIDPGLPNGYTF	TGTGCCAGCAGTTTACCTATCGACCCGGGACTACCTAACGGCTACACCTTC
NA	TRBV7-9	TRBD1	TRBJ2-3	CASSNIGQGPTDTQYF	TGTGCCAGCAGCAATATCGGACAGGGCCCCACAGATACGCAGTATTTT